This T cell receptor (beta chain) was found in a study of cytomegalovirus exposure and HLA in healthy donors. Whole-study context: Within the Caucasian-associated ancestry cluster were approximately 77% of the roughly 380 genotyped donors. Broader study findings: A later analysis found most CMV-associated TCR beta chains apparently HLA-restricted.

Turning to this clone: Its specificity is unknown.

60 Vbeta and 13 Jbeta primers were used in PCR. Assay used: immunoSEQ multiplex PCR; TCRdb lists only in-frame clones, some missing. This table has 110,000 or so clones, approximately 72% appearing once. In germline, CDR1 is LNHDA, CDR2 SQIVND (reference sequence). The CDR3 consists of 15 residues. J lost 1 base, V lost 4 bases, and 5 bases had no gene match. Sequences were obtained from PBMCs. The genes are TRBV19 and TRBJ1-1, with TRBD1 matching over 8 bases. The TCR comes from a young man in good health and CMV-seronegative. The CDR3 DNA reads as TGTGCCAGTAGTAACCAGGGGGCGCAGAACACTGAAGCTTTCTTT. The encoded protein is CASSNQGAQNTEAFF.